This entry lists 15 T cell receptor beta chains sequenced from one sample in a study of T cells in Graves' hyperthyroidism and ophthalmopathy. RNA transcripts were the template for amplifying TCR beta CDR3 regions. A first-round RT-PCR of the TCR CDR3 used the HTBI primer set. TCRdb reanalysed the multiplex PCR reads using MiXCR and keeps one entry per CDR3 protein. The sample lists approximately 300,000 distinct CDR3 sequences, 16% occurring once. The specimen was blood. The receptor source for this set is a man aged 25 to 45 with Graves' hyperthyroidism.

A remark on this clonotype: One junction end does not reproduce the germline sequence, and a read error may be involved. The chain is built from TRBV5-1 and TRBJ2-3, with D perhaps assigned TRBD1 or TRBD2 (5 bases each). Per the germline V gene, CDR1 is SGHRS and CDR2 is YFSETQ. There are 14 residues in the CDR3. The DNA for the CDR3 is TGTGCCAGCACAGGACTCCTATTCCAAAATACGCAGTATTTT. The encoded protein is CASTGLLFQNTQYF.

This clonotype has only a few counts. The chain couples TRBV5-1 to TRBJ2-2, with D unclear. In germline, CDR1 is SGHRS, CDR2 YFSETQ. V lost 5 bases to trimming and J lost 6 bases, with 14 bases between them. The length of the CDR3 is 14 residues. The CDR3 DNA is TGCGCCAGCAGTGCTGGCCAAAGTTCCGGGGAGCTGTTTTTT. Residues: CASSAGQSSGELFF.

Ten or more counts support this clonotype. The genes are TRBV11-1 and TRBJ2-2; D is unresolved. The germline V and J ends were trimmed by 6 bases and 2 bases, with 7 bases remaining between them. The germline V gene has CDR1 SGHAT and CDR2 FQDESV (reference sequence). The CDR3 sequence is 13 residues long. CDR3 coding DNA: TGTGCCAGCAGGAAGCAAAACACCGGGGAGCTGTTTTTT. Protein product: CASRKQNTGELFF.

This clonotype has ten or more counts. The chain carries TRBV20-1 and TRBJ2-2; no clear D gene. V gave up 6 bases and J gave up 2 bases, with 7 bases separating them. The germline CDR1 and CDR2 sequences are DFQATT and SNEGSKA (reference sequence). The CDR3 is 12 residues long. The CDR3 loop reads CSALHNTGELFF. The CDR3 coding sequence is TGCAGTGCCCTACATAACACCGGGGAGCTGTTTTTT.

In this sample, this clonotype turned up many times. Here the CDR3 reads CAIRDIQQGTGNTIYF. In DNA form, the CDR3 reads TGTGCCATCCGGGACATCCAACAGGGGACTGGAAACACCATATATTTT. The chain combines TRBV10-3 with TRBJ1-3; 7 nucleotides line up with TRBD1. The V and J ends lost 8 bases and 2 bases, in that order; junction bases with no gene match: 12. CDR1 and CDR2 (germline): ENHRY, SYGVKD. This CDR3 is 16 amino acids long.

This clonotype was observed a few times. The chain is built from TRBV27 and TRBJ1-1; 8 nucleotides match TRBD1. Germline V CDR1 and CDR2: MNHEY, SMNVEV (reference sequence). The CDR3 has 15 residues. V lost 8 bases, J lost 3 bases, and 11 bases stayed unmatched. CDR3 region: CASGPRTGKHTEAFF. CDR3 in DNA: TGTGCCAGCGGTCCTCGGACAGGGAAGCACACTGAAGCTTTCTTT.

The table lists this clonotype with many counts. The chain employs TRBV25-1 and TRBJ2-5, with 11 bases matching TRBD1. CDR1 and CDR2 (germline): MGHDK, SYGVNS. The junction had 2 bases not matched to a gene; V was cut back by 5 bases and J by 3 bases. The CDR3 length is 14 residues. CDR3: CASSRDRGEETQYF. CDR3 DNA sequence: TGTGCCAGCAGTCGGGACAGGGGGGAAGAGACCCAGTACTTC.

CDR3 region: CAWSPRDRVGVAFF. For the CDR3, the DNA is TGTGCCTGGAGTCCACGGGACAGGGTCGGGGTAGCTTTCTTT. The rearrangement links TRBV30 to TRBJ1-1; TRBD1 matches at 9 bases. The CDR3 has 14 amino acids. Germline assignment: CDR1 GTSNPN and CDR2 SVGIG (reference sequence). V shed 2 bases, J shed 10 bases, and the junction held 11 bases outside the gene matches.

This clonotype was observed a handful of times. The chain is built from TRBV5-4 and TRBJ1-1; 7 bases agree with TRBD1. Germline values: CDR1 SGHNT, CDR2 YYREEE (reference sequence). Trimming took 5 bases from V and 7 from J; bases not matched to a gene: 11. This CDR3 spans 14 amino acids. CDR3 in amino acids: CASRGTEVFGEAFF. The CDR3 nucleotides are TGTGCCAGCAGAGGGACAGAAGTTTTCGGTGAAGCTTTCTTT.

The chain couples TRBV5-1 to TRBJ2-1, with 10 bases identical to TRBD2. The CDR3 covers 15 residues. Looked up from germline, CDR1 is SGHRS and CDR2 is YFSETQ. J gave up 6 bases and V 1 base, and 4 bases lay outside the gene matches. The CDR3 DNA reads TGCGCCAGCAGCTTGAGCGGGAGGGCCGTCAATGAGCAGTTCTTC. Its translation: CASSLSGRAVNEQFF.

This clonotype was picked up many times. CDR3 sequence: CAQTSLVAGEQFF. In nucleotides, the CDR3 is TGTGCTCAAACAAGCCTAGTAGCAGGAGAGCAGTTCTTC. This sequence joins TRBV5-8 and TRBJ2-1; D not resolved. The CDR3 has 13 amino acids. The V gene's germline CDR1 is SGHTS and CDR2 YDEGEE. The variable domain in full, completed from reference TRBV5-8 and TRBJ2-1, reads EAGVTQSPTHLIKTRGQQATLRCSPISGHTSVYWYQQALGLGLQFLLWYDEGEERNRGNFPPRFSGRQFPNYSSELNVNALELEDSALYLCAQTSLVAGEQFFGPGTRLTVL.

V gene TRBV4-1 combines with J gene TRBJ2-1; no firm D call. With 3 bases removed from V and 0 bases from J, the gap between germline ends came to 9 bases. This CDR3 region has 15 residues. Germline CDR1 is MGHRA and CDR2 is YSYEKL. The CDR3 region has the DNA TGCGCCAGCAGCCAGCTCTATAGCTCCTACAATGAGCAGTTCTTC. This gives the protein CASSQLYSSYNEQFF.

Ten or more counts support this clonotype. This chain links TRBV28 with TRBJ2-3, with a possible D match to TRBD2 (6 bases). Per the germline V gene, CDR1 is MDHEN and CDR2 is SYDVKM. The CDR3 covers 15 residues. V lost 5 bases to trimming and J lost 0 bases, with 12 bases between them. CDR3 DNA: TGTGCCAGCAGTCTTCTAGCGAAGAGCACAGATACGCAGTATTTT. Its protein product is CASSLLAKSTDTQYF.

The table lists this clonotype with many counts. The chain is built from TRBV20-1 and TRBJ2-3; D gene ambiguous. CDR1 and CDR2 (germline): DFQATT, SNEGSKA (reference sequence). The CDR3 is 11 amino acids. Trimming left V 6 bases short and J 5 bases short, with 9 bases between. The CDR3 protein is CSADVLDTQYF. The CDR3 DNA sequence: TGCAGTGCCGACGTTCTAGATACGCAGTATTTT.

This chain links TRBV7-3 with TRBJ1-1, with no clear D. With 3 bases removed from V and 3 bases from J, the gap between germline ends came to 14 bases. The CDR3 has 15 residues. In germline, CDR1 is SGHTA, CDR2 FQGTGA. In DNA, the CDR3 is TGTGCCAGCAGCTTGGGTGTAGGTCCTTACACTGAAGCTTTCTTT. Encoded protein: CASSLGVGPYTEAFF. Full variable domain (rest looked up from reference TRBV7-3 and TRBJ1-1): GAGVSQTPSNKVTEKGKYVELRCDPISGHTALYWYRQSLGQGPEFLIYFQGTGAADDSGLPNDRFFAVRPEGSVSTLKIQRTERGDSAVYLCASSLGVGPYTEAFFGQGTRLTVV.